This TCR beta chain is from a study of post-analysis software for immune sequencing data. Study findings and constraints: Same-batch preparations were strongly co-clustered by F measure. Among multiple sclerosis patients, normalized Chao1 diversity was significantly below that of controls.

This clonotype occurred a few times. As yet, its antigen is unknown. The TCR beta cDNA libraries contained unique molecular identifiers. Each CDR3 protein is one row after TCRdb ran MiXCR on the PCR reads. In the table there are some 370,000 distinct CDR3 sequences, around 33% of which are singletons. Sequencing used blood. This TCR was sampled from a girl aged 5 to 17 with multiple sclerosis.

CDR3 coding DNA: TGTGCCAGCAGTTCCCAACCGACAGGCGGAGCTTTCTTT. Its protein product is CASSSQPTGGAFF. The chain joins TRBV6-5 to TRBJ1-1; possibly TRBD1 for D (6 bases). Trimming took 4 bases from V and 10 from J, leaving 16 bases between them. Germline V gene sequence: CDR1 MNHEY, CDR2 SVGAGI. This CDR3 spans 13 amino acids.